This TCR beta chain was sequenced during a study of blood T cell repertoires in COVID-19. On the study more broadly: COVID-19 samples from acute and convalescent phases originated in the United States, Italy and Spain. In each case, the material was cDNA or gDNA derived from T cells, B-cell-depleted T cells, or PBMCs.

Cohort assignment relied on participant-reported clinical history. For recovered donors of Cohort 3, there were two negative PCRs, clearance, or symptom resolution. This table comes from immunoSEQ multiplex PCR, and its TCRdb copy is limited to in-frame clones, with some not included. The sample lists some 250,000 clones, approximately 84% occurring once. This TCR derives from a man between 18 and 29 years old who had recovered from COVID-19. Input material: PBMCs or T cells enriched from blood (not recorded which).

CDR3 sequence: CASSELTGSNSYEQYF. The CDR3 nucleotides are TGTGCCAGCAGTGAATTGACAGGCTCAAACTCCTACGAGCAGTACTTC. The chain links TRBV25-1 to TRBJ2-7; possibly TRBD1 for D (6 bases). Germline V CDR1 and CDR2: MGHDK, SYGVNS. The V and J ends lost 1 base and 0 bases respectively, with 13 bases between them. The CDR3 totals 16 residues.